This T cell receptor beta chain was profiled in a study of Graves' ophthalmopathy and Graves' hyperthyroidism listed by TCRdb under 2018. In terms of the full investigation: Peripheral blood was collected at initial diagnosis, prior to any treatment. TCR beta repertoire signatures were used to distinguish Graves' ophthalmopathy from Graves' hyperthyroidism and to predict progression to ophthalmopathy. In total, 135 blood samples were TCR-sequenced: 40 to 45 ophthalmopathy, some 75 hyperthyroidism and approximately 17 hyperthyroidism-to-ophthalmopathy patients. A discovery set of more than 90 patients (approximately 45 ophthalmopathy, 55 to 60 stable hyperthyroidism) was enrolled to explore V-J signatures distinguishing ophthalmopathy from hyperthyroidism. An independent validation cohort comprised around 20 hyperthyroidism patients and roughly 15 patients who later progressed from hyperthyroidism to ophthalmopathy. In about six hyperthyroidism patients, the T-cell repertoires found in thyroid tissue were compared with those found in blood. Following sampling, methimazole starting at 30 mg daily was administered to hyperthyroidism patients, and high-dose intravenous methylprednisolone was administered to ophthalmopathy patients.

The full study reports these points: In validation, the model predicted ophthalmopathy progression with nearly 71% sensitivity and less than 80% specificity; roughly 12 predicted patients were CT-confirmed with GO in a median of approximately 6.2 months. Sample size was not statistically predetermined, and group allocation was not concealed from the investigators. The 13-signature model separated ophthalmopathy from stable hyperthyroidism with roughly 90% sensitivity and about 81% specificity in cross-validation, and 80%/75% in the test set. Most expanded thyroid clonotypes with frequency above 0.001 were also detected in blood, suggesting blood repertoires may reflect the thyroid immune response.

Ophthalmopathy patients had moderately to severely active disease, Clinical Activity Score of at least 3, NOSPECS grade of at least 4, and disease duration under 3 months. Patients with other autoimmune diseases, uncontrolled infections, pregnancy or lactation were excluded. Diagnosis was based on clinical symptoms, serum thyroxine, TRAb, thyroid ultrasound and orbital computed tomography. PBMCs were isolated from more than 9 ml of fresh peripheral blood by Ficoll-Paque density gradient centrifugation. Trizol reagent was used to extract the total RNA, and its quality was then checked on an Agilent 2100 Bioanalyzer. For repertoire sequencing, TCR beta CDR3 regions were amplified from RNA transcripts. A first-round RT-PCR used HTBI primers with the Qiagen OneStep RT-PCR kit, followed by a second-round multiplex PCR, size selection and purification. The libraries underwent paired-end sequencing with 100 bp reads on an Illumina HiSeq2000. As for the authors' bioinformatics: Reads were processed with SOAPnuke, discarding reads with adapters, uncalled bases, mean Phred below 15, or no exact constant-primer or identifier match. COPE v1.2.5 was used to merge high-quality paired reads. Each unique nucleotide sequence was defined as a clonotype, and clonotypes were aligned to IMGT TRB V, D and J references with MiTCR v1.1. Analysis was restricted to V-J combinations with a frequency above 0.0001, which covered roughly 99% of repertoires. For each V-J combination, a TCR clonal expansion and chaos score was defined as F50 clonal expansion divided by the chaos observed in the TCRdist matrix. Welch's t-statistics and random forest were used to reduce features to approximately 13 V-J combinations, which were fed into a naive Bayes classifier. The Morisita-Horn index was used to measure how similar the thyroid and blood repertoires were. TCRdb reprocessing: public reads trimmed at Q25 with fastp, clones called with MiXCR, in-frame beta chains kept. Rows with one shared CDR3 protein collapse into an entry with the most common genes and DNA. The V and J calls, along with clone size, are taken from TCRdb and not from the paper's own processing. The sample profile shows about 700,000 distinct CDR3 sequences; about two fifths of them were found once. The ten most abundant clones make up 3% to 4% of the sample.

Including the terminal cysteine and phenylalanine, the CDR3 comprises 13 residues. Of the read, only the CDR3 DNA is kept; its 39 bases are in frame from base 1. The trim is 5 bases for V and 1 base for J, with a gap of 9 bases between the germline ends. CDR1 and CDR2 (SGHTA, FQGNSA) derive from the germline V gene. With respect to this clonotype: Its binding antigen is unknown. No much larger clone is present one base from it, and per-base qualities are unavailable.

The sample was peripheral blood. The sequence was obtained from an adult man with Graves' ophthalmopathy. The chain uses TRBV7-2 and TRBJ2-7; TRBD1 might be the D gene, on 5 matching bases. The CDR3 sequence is CASSLQESYEQYF. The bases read TGTGCCAGCAGCCTACAGGAGTCCTACGAGCAGTACTTC.